Presented here are 9 T cell receptor beta chains from one specimen sequenced in a study of shared clonotypes between healthy human individuals. Assay used: immunoSEQ multiplex PCR; TCRdb lists only in-frame clones, some missing. Of some 1,400,000 clones listed, over 95% are singletons. Material: naive CD4+ T cells sorted from blood. Indicated subset: CD45RA+ positively selected. All receptors come from a man in his thirties or forties in good health.

This clone turned up a few times. This chain connects TRBV5-1 to TRBJ2-3; the match to TRBD2 covers 7 bases. This CDR3 has 17 residues. V dropped 5 bases and J dropped 0; count of bases not matched to a gene: 12. CDR1 and CDR2 (germline): SGHRS, YFSETQ. The CDR3 loop reads CASRSRGLRTSTDTQYF. The CDR3 coding sequence is TGCGCCAGCAGGTCCCGGGGACTACGAACCAGCACAGATACGCAGTATTTT.

V and J are TRBV5-1 and TRBJ1-4, with TRBD1 matching 7 bases. Germline CDR1 is SGHRS and CDR2 is YFSETQ. J gave up 4 bases and V 2 bases, and 5 bases lay outside the gene matches. This CDR3 has 15 residues. CDR3 protein: CASSLRDRNNEKLFF. CDR3 coding DNA: TGCGCCAGCAGCTTACGGGACAGAAATAATGAAAAACTGTTTTTT.

Comments on this clone: Other DNA sequences in the same sample also yield this CDR3. The rearrangement uses TRBV11-2 and TRBJ2-5, with unresolved D. The germline CDR1 and CDR2 sequences are SGHAT and FQNNGV. With 1 base removed from V and 0 bases from J, the gap between germline ends came to 3 bases. This CDR3 has 13 residues. The DNA for the CDR3 is TGTGCCAGCAGCTTAGGGAACCAAGAGACCCAGTACTTC. Residues: CASSLGNQETQYF.

V and J are TRBV4-2 and TRBJ2-7, with TRBD2 matching over 9 bases. The CDR3 loop spans 12 amino acids. The germline gives CDR1 LGHNA, CDR2 YNFKEQ. The junction had 3 bases not matched to a gene; V was cut back by 9 bases and J by 3 bases. The CDR3 region is CASSGSDYEQYF. For the CDR3, the DNA is TGTGCCAGTAGCGGGAGTGACTACGAGCAGTACTTC.

Only one count was recorded for this clone. The rearrangement uses TRBV7-8 and TRBJ2-3; D unresolved. CDR3 length: 12 amino acids. Germline V gives CDR1 SGHVS, CDR2 FQNEAQ. The V end lost 3 bases, the J end lost 4 bases, and 5 bases lay between the germline ends. The chain's CDR3 is CASSFRADTQYF. The CDR3 bases are TGTGCCAGCAGCTTCCGGGCAGATACGCAGTATTTT.

The gene calls are TRBV7-9 and TRBJ1-1, with D maybe TRBD1 (5 bases). Germline V gene data show CDR1 as SEHNR and CDR2 as FQNEAQ (reference sequence). The germline V and J ends were trimmed by 5 bases and 2 bases, with 18 bases remaining between them. The CDR3 totals 16 residues. The CDR3 nucleotides read TGTGCCAGCAGCCCAATGGATGGGGCAGAAAACACTGAAGCTTTCTTT. Translation: CASSPMDGAENTEAFF.

V usage is TRBV27 and J usage is TRBJ1-1; D is unresolved. Germline CDR1 is MNHEY and CDR2 is SMNVEV (reference sequence). This CDR3 is built from 13 residues. The V end lost 9 bases, the J end lost 1 base, and 12 bases lay between the germline ends. CDR3 coding DNA: TGTGCCAGTCGGCGGGAGTGGAACACTGAAGCTTTCTTT. Its protein product is CASRREWNTEAFF.

The rearrangement uses TRBV5-1 and TRBJ2-1, with TRBD2 identical over 11 bases. The CDR3 is 18 residues long. Germline CDR1 reads SGHRS; CDR2 reads YFSETQ. V gave up 0 bases and J gave up 1 base; unmatched junction bases: 6. The CDR3 region has the DNA TGCGCCAGCAGCTTGGCACTAGCGGGAGCCGGGTCCTACAATGAGCAGTTCTTC. This codes for CASSLALAGAGSYNEQFF.

The chain is built from TRBV25-1 and TRBJ2-7, with TRBD2 matching 7 bases. Trimming took 6 bases from V and 5 from J; bases not matched to a gene: 7. This CDR3 contains 13 residues. Germline-derived CDR1 and CDR2 are MGHDK and SYGVNS. CDR3 sequence reads: CASSLTSIHEQYF. In DNA, the CDR3 is TGTGCCAGCAGCCTGACTAGCATCCACGAGCAGTACTTC.